These 20 T cell receptor beta chains came from one sample sequenced in a study of CD8 T cells in ankylosing spondylitis. One entry per CDR3 protein, called by TCRdb with MiXCR from the 5' RACE reads. This table has roughly 700,000 distinct CDR3 sequences, 15% to 20% appearing once. These receptors have no identified antigens. Whole-study results and caveats: Ankylosing spondylitis blood seemed to carry a telltale TCR beta motif made of fewer than 10 highly homologous variants.

The specimen sequenced was blood, either unsorted or a sorted T cell fraction (not recorded which). The receptors were gathered from a male donor with ankylosing spondylitis.

The rearrangement joins TRBV29-1 to TRBJ1-2; D uncertain. Trimming took off 3 bases at V and 0 bases at J, with 5 bases between the two ends. Germline V gene data show CDR1 as SQVTM and CDR2 as ANQGSEA. The CDR3 spans 12 residues. The CDR3: CSVEWPNYGYTF. DNA of the CDR3: TGCAGCGTTGAGTGGCCTAACTATGGCTACACCTTC.

V and J are TRBV6-1 and TRBJ2-1, with 11 bases that match TRBD2. CDR1 and CDR2 from the germline V gene are MNHNS and SASEGT. CDR3 length equals 16 residues. V trimming: 5 bases; J trimming: 4 bases; junction bases outside the gene matches: 7. CDR3 sequence: CASSPTSGKRYNEQFF. CDR3 in DNA: TGTGCCAGCAGTCCGACTAGCGGGAAGAGGTACAATGAGCAGTTCTTC.

This chain connects TRBV6-2 or TRBV6-3 to TRBJ1-2; D might be TRBD1 (5 bases). The germline gives CDR1 MNHEY, CDR2 SVGEGT. The CDR3 covers 13 residues. Trimming pared 7 bases from V and 4 bases from J, leaving 13 bases between. The CDR3 nucleotides are TGTGCCAGCACCGACGGGACGCGCTATGGCTACACCTTC. Protein: CASTDGTRYGYTF.

V usage is TRBV30 and J usage is TRBJ1-6, with TRBD1 identical over 8 bases. The CDR3 is 13 amino acids. Looked up from germline, CDR1 is GTSNPN and CDR2 is SVGIG (reference sequence). The V and J ends lost 3 bases and 10 bases, in that order; junction bases with no gene match: 5. The CDR3 reads CAWSPTGVSPLHF. The CDR3 DNA is TGTGCCTGGAGCCCGACAGGGGTATCACCCCTCCACTTT.

In this sample, this clonotype turned up many times. This rearrangement joins TRBV5-1 to TRBJ1-1; D is undetermined. The CDR3 is made up of 16 amino acids. V gave up 0 bases and J gave up 5 bases, with 17 bases separating them. Per germline, CDR1 SGHRS and CDR2 YFSETQ. DNA of the CDR3: TGCGCCAGCAGCTTGGGGACGCCGTTTTCGGATACTGAAGCTTTCTTT. Residues: CASSLGTPFSDTEAFF. The variable domain in full, completed from reference TRBV5-1 and TRBJ1-1, reads KAGVTQTPRYLIKTRGQQVTLSCSPISGHRSVSWYQQTPGQGLQFLFEYFSETQRNKGNFPGRFSGRQFSNSRSEMNVSTLELGDSALYLCASSLGTPFSDTEAFFGQGTRLTVV.

This clonotype was seen a single time. CDR3 residues: CASSQVLAYEQYF. The CDR3 DNA follows: TGCGCCAGCAGCCAAGTCCTGGCCTACGAGCAGTACTTC. J is TRBJ2-7 and V is TRBV4-1, with D unclear. Per germline, CDR1 MGHRA and CDR2 YSYEKL. The CDR3 has 13 residues. Trimming stripped 1 base from V and 2 bases from J, with 6 bases between.

This clonotype came up a few times. CDR3 sequence reads: CSARPGGGHTEAFF. The CDR3, as DNA: TGCAGTGCTAGACCCGGCGGCGGGCACACTGAAGCTTTCTTT. The V gene is TRBV20-1, the J gene TRBJ1-1; D uncertain. The germline gives CDR1 DFQATT, CDR2 SNEGSKA (reference sequence). Trimming removed 2 bases at V and 3 bases at J, with 13 bases between. The CDR3 loop spans 14 amino acids.

The sample holds a few counts of this clonotype. The rearrangement joins TRBV9 to TRBJ1-2; D perhaps matches TRBD1 (5 bases). The CDR3 length is 14 residues. Germline V gene lookup returns CDR1 SGDLS and CDR2 YYNGEE. V was trimmed by 4 bases and J by 8 bases, leaving 18 bases between them. The CDR3, as DNA: TGTGCCAGCAGCCGCTCCCAGGGTTTTGGCGGCTACACCTTC. Protein sequence: CASSRSQGFGGYTF.

This clonotype was counted a single time. The chain recombines TRBV20-1 with TRBJ1-1, with D tentatively TRBD1 (6 bases). Germline values: CDR1 DFQATT, CDR2 SNEGSKA (reference sequence). Deletions cut 0 bases from V and 3 bases from J, with 14 bases between. The CDR3 totals 15 residues. CDR3 nucleotide sequence: TGCAGTGCTAGAGATGGGGGGGGCAAGGACACTGAAGCTTTCTTT. It yields the protein CSARDGGGKDTEAFF.

The table lists this clonotype with a few counts. This sequence joins TRBV18 and TRBJ1-4; TRBD1 is a possible D gene (6 bases). Germline assignment: CDR1 KGHSH and CDR2 LQKENI. This CDR3 has 15 amino acids. Trimming removed 6 bases at V and 7 bases at J, with 18 bases between. This chain's CDR3 is CASSPATGRVEKLFF. The CDR3 DNA reads as TGTGCCAGCTCCCCCGCTACAGGGCGGGTTGAAAAACTGTTTTTT.

This clonotype occurred a few times. The genes are TRBV27 and TRBJ2-7; 10 bases fit TRBD2. From germline, CDR1 is MNHEY and CDR2 SMNVEV (reference sequence). This CDR3 is 15 amino acids long. J gave up 3 bases and V 3 bases, and 5 bases lay outside the gene matches. The CDR3 protein is CASSLASGSLYEQYF. DNA of the CDR3: TGTGCCAGCAGTTTGGCTAGCGGGAGTCTCTACGAGCAGTACTTC.

This clonotype appeared a few times. The chain combines TRBV20-1 with TRBJ1-5; D is unclear. The length of the CDR3 is 12 residues. Trimming pared 5 bases from V and 2 bases from J, leaving 7 bases between. Germline CDR1 and CDR2: DFQATT and SNEGSKA (reference sequence). CDR3 region: CSAANGNQPQHF. The CDR3 bases are TGCAGTGCTGCCAATGGCAATCAGCCCCAGCATTTT.

V is TRBV7-9 and J is TRBJ1-5, with 8 bases that match TRBD1. This CDR3 spans 14 amino acids. V gave up 5 bases and J gave up 5 bases; unmatched junction bases: 5. Looked up from germline, CDR1 is SEHNR and CDR2 is FQNEAQ (reference sequence). The CDR3 loop reads CASSPGGEDQPQHF. Here the CDR3 DNA reads TGTGCCAGCAGCCCAGGGGGCGAGGATCAGCCCCAGCATTTT.

There are a few counts of this clonotype. This rearrangement joins TRBV12-3 or TRBV12-4 to TRBJ1-2; D uncertain. The CDR3 totals 14 residues. The V end was cut by 0 bases, the J end by 0 bases, with 5 bases between. The CDR3 protein is CASSLATTNYGYTF. For the CDR3, the DNA is TGTGCCAGCAGTTTAGCTACTACTAACTATGGCTACACCTTC.

This clonotype was recorded at least ten times. Germline is not matched at one junction end, which may reflect a read error. The chain employs TRBV5-1 and TRBJ2-7; no definite D call. CDR1 and CDR2 (germline): SGHRS, YFSETQ. The CDR3 is 11 amino acids. CDR3 in amino acids: CASSSDYEQYF. For the CDR3, the DNA is TGTGCCAGCAGCTCCGACTACGAGCAGTACTTC.

This clonotype was observed a few times. The V call is TRBV28, the J call TRBJ2-5; perhaps TRBD1 as D (6 bases). The CDR3 is made up of 16 amino acids. CDR1 and CDR2 (germline): MDHEN, SYDVKM. V was pared by 4 bases and J by 5 bases, with 20 bases between. DNA of the CDR3: TGTGCCAGCAGTTCGGTCCGGGACATCCAACCGGAGACCCAGTACTTC. Translated: CASSSVRDIQPETQYF.

The V and J genes are TRBV3-1 and TRBJ2-5; 10 bases align to TRBD2. This CDR3 comprises 14 residues. Trimming removed 8 bases from V and 3 bases from J; junction bases left unmatched: 6. Germline V CDR1 and CDR2: LGHDT, YNNKEL (reference sequence). CDR3 in amino acids: CASGLAGVKETQYF. The CDR3 DNA follows: TGTGCCAGCGGTCTAGCGGGGGTAAAAGAGACCCAGTACTTC.

The V gene is TRBV6-6, the J gene TRBJ2-7; D is possibly TRBD1 (6 bases). The CDR3 has 14 amino acids. Germline lookup yields CDR1 MNHNY and CDR2 SVGAGI (reference sequence). V lost 2 bases to trimming and J lost 4 bases, with 12 bases between them. The CDR3 protein is CASSYTGTMYEQYF. The CDR3 coding sequence is TGTGCCAGCAGTTACACGGGGACAATGTACGAGCAGTACTTC.

This clonotype occurred many times. The chain joins TRBV7-8 to TRBJ1-1, with no clear D. Germline values: CDR1 SGHVS, CDR2 FQNEAQ. The CDR3 is made up of 14 amino acids. Trimming took 5 bases from V and 3 from J, leaving 13 bases between them. The CDR3 DNA follows: TGTGCCAGCAGCCATCGGGCTGATTACACTGAAGCTTTCTTT. This codes for CASSHRADYTEAFF.

V gene TRBV5-6 combines with J gene TRBJ1-1; no clear D. The CDR3 is made up of 13 amino acids. The V and J ends lost 3 bases and 5 bases respectively, with 11 bases between them. In germline, CDR1 is SGHDT, CDR2 YYEEEE. CDR3 DNA sequence: TGTGCCAGCAGCTCGTCTCCGGGAACTGAAGCTTTCTTT. Translation: CASSSSPGTEAFF.